This TCR beta chain was captured by sequencing in a study of cytomegalovirus exposure and HLA in healthy donors. Study results and caveats: DRB1 had the most TCR associations and HLA-C the fewest, a later analysis found, with rates varying by HLA locus.

Turning to this clone: What it recognizes is unknown.

Use of 60 Vbeta and 13 Jbeta primers characterized the PCR. The protocol was immunoSEQ multiplex PCR, while the TCRdb copy is restricted to in-frame clones and leaves out a portion. This table holds 200,000 or so clones, roughly 87% found once. The clonotype was recovered from a girl less than two years old in good health and CMV-seronegative. Sequencing input: PBMCs.

CDR3 in DNA: TGTGCCAGCAGCGGAGGAGGGGAGGGGACTGAAGCTTTCTTT. Encoded protein: CASSGGGEGTEAFF. The genes are TRBV27 and TRBJ1-1, with TRBD1 as a possible D gene (5 bases). With 6 bases removed from V and 5 bases from J, the gap between germline ends came to 16 bases. The germline V gene has CDR1 MNHEY and CDR2 SMNVEV (reference sequence). The CDR3 contains 14 residues.